This T cell receptor (beta chain) is drawn from a study of T-cell reconstitution after alpha-beta-depleted transplantation in children. Trimming shortened V by 3 bases and J by 7 bases, and 12 bases separated the two germline ends. There are 13 residues in the CDR3. In germline, CDR1 is MGHDK, CDR2 SYGVNS. For TCRbeta, the library was prepared with unique molecular identifiers. TCRdb reanalysed the PCR reads using MiXCR and keeps one entry per CDR3 protein. There are 490,000 or so distinct CDR3 sequences in the sample; around 12% occur only once, and 5% to 6% lies in the top ten. Material: PBMCs from the stem cell graft donor, obtained from the stem cell graft. This clonotype was obtained from a human donor who donated a stem cell graft to a child with combined immunodeficiency. The chain recombines TRBV25-1 with TRBJ1-1; D unclear. The CDR3 is CASSERPWDEAFF. CDR3 nucleotide sequence: TGTGCCAGCAGTGAGCGCCCCTGGGATGAAGCTTTCTTT.